This T cell receptor beta chain was sequenced for a study of T-cell memory formation after mild COVID-19. This CDR3 contains 15 residues. Germline V gene lookup returns CDR1 SEHNR and CDR2 FQNEAQ (reference sequence). Trimming pared 4 bases from V and 0 bases from J, leaving 13 bases between. Notes on the study in general: Later expanders leaned CD4+, whereas day 15 to 85 contracting clones were balanced CD4/CD8.

UMIs and sample barcodes were carried by the TCR alpha and TCR beta cDNA libraries that 5'RACE produced using constant-segment primers. In TCRdb, the 5' RACE reads were re-called with MiXCR into one record per CDR3 protein. The sample gives some 490,000 distinct CDR3 sequences, about 20% of which show up once; 9% to 15% is in the top ten. As regards this clonotype: The antigen is not known.

This TCR came from an adult woman who had mild COVID-19 (a few samples of this study predate the infection). Cell type and time point are not known. The sample consisted of PBMCs or a T cell subset sorted from them (not recorded which). The chain recombines TRBV7-9 with TRBJ2-7; no reliable D call. CDR3 sequence reads: CASSSRDPTSYEQYF. The DNA of the CDR3 is TGTGCCAGCAGCTCCCGTGATCCAACCTCCTACGAGCAGTACTTC. The whole variable domain, filled in from reference TRBV7-9 and TRBJ2-7, reads DTGVSQNPRHKITKRGQNVTFRCDPISEHNRLYWYRQTLGQGPEFLTYFQNEAQLEKSRLLSDRFSAERPKGSFSTLEIQRTEQGDSAMYLCASSSRDPTSYEQYFGPGTRLTVT.